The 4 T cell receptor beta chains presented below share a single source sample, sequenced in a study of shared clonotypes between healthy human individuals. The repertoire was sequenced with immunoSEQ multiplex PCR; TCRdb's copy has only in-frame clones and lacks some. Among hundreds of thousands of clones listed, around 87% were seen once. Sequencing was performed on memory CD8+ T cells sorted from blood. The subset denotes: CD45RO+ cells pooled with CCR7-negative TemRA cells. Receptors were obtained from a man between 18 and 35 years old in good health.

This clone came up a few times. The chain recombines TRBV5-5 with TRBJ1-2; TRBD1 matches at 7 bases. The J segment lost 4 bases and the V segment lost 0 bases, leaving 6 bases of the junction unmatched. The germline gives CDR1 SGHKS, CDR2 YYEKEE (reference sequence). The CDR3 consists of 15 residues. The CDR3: CASSLDTGALYGYTF. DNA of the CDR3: TGTGCCAGCAGCTTGGATACAGGGGCCCTCTATGGCTACACCTTC.

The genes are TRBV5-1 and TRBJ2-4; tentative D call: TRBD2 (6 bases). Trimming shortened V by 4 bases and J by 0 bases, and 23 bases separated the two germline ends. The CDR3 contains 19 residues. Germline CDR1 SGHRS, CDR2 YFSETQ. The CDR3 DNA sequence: TGCGCCAGCAGCCCGAATACGGGGGATCCTTTGGGAGCCAAAAACATTCAGTACTTC. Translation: CASSPNTGDPLGAKNIQYF.

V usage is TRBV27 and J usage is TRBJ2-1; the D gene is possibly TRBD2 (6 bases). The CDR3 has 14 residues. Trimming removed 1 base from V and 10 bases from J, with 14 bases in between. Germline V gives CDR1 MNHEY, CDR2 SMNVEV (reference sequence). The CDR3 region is CASSLYGGSLEQFF. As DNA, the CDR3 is TGTGCCAGCAGTTTATACGGGGGATCATTAGAGCAGTTCTTC.

The CDR3 DNA is TGTGCCAGCAGCGATGGGAGGGATGAAGCTTTCTTT. Translating gives CASSDGRDEAFF. The gene calls are TRBV9 and TRBJ1-1; D uncertain. V was trimmed by 3 bases and J by 7 bases, leaving 10 bases between them. This CDR3 spans 12 amino acids. The germline V gene has CDR1 SGDLS and CDR2 YYNGEE.